This T cell receptor (beta chain) was recorded in a study of blood T cell repertoires in COVID-19 (dated by TCRdb to 2018 to 2020). About the investigation overall: The collaborator samples originated in the United States, Italy and Spain and spanned the acute and convalescent phases of COVID-19. The prospective study material was composed of cDNA or gDNA derived from T cells, B-cell-depleted T cells, or PBMCs. The repertoires were released in a freely available public database intended as a resource for research on the immune response to SARS-CoV-2. The sample metadata nearly always contained a de-identified subject ID, COVID-19 status, age in years and sex. The samples were drawn from two sources: the first 160 participants of the ongoing ImmuneRACE study, and 1,000 to 1,500 subjects contributed by 6 global collaborators. The dataset comprised deeply sampled blood TCRbeta repertoires from subjects exposed to, actively infected with, or recovered from COVID-19. Where available, HLA class I and class II types were obtained from metadata supplied by the sample provider rather than from assay-based typing. Overall study results and their limits: How much clinical and demographic metadata was included differed by source and by participant, and the metadata was provided uncurated.

A word on this clone: Its cognate antigen has yet to be identified. It has no much larger one-base neighbor in the sample; base qualities were not kept.

Collaborating institutions collected whole blood in K2EDTA tubes following their own protocols. For TCRbeta analysis, collaborator samples were shipped as frozen whole blood, as isolated PBMCs, or as DNA extracted from either sample type. TCRbeta CDR3 regions were amplified from genomic DNA by means of the immunoSEQ Assay, a bias-controlled multiplex PCR. Concerning the study's data processing: The number of nucleated cells in each sample was estimated from the amplification of reference gene primers within the assay. To quantify the absolute abundance of each unique TCRbeta CDR3 rearrangement, sequence reads were collapsed and filtered. For each sample, productive Simpson clonality was calculated as the square root of Simpson's diversity index over productive rearrangements. In TCRdb, the immuneACCESS table is reduced to in-frame sequences with V and J assigned. These tables do not hold every clone; where another copy was compared, an unresolved V gene accounts for under half, and the others remain unexplained. For V, J and clone size, that table is used; D and trimming come from the DNA. This sample gives tens of thousands of clones in total; approximately 83% of them show up just once. The ten largest clones represent less than 20% of the sample.

This clonotype was obtained from a human donor in a cohort sampled during active COVID-19. The donor label of this sample is uncertain. Sequencing used peripheral blood.

CDR3 reads: CASSLGIGAEKLFF. The base sequence is TGTGCCAGCAGCTTAGGGATAGGGGCTGAAAAACTGTTTTTT. In this chain, TRBV11-2 is recombined with TRBJ1-4, with a weak D call of TRBD1 (5 bases match). V drops 1 base and J drops 7 bases, leaving 10 bases in between. CDR1 SGHAT and CDR2 FQNNGV were looked up in the germline V gene. From its cysteine to its phenylalanine, the CDR3 spans 14 amino acids. Only the CDR3 region is kept as DNA, spanning 42 bases read in frame from base 1.